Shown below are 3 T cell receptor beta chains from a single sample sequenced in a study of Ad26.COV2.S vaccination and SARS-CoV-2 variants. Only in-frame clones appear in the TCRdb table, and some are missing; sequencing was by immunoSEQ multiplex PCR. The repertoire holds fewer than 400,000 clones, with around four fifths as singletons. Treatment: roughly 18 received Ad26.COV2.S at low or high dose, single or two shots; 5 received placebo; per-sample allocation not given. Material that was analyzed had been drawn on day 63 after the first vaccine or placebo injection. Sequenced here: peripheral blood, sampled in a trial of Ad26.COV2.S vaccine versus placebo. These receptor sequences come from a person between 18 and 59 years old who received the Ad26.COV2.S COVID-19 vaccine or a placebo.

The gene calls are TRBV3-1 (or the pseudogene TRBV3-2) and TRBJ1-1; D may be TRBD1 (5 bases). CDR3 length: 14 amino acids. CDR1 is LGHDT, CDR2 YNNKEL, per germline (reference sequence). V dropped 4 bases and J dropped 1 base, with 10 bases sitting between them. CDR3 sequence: CASSLRQPNTEAFF. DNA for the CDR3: TGTGCCAGCAGCCTGAGACAGCCGAACACTGAAGCTTTCTTT.

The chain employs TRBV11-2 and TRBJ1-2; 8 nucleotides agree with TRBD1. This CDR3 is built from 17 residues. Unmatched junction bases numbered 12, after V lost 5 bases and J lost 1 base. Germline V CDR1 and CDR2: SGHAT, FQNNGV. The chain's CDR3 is CASSPSGRDRSNYGYTF. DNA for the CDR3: TGTGCCAGCAGCCCGTCAGGGAGGGACAGGAGTAACTATGGCTACACCTTC. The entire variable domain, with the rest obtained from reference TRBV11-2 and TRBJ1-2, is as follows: EAGVAQSPRYKIIEKRQSVAFWCNPISGHATLYWYQQILGQGPKLLIQFQNNGVVDDSQLPKDRFSAERLKGVDSTLKIQPAKLEDSAVYLCASSPSGRDRSNYGYTFGSGTRLTVV.

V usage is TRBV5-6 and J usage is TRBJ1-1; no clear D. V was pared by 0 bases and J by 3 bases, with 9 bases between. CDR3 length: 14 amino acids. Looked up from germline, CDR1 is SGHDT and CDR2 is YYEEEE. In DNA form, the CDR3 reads TGTGCCAGCAGCTTGGATCGGAGGGACACTGAAGCTTTCTTT. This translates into CASSLDRRDTEAFF.